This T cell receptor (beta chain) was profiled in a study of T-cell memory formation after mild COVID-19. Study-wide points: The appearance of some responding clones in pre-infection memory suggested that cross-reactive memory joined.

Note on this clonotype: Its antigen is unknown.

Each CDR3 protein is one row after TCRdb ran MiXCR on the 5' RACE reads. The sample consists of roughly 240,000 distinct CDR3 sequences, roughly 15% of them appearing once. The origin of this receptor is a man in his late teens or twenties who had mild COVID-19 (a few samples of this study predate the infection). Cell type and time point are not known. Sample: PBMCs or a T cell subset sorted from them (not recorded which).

In DNA form, the CDR3 reads TGTGCCAGCAGTGAAGTGTCTAATTCACCCCTCCACTTT. The encoded protein is CASSEVSNSPLHF. V gene TRBV2 combines with J gene TRBJ1-6, with no clear D. The CDR3 totals 13 residues. Per germline, CDR1 SNHLY and CDR2 FYNNEI. The V and J ends lost 1 base and 6 bases respectively, with 4 bases between them.